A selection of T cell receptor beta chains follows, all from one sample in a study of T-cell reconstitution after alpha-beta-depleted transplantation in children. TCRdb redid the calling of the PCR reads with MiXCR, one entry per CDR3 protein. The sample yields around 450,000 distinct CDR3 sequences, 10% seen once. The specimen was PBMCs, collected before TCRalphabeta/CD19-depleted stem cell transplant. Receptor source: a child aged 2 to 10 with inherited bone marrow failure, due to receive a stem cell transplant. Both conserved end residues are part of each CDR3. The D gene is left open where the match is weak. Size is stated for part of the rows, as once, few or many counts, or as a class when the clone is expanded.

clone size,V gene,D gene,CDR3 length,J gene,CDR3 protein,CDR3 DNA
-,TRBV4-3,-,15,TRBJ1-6,CASSQRERRNSPLHF,TGCGCCAGCAGCCAAAGAGAGAGACGGAATTCACCCCTCCACTTT
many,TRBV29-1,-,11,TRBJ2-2,CSVEVDGELFF,TGCAGCGTTGAGGTGGACGGGGAGCTGTTTTTT
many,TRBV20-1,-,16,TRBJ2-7,CSARDSNRASVYEQYF,TGCAGTGCTAGAGATAGCAACAGGGCGTCTGTTTACGAGCAGTACTTC
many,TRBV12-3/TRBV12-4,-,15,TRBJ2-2,CASSVLDGGTGELFF,TGTGCCAGCTCAGTCCTGGACGGTGGGACCGGGGAGCTGTTTTTT
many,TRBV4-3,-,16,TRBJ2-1,CASSQDPGGPHNEQFF,TGCGCCAGCAGCCAAGACCCCGGGGGCCCCCACAATGAGCAGTTCTTC
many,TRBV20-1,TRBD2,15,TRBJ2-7,CSAPNRDYLSYEQYF,TGCAGTGCCCCGAACCGGGACTACCTTTCCTACGAGCAGTACTTC
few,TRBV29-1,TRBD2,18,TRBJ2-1,CSVRGLVAGGEPYNEQFF,TGCAGCGTGAGGGGTTTGGTAGCGGGAGGGGAACCCTACAATGAGCAGTTCTTC
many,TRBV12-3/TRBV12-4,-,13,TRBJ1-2,CASSREGGYGYTF,TGTGCCAGCAGTCGTGAAGGAGGCTATGGCTACACCTTC
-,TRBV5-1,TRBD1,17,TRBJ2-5,CASSHLPRGRREETQYF,TGCGCCAGCAGCCACCTTCCCAGGGGGCGCCGGGAAGAGACCCAGTACTTC
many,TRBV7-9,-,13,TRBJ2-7,CASSLAGQDEQYF,TGTGCCAGCAGCTTGGCAGGGCAGGACGAGCAGTACTTC
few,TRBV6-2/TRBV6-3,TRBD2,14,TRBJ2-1,CASSYPAGVNEQFF,TGTGCCAGCAGTTACCCAGCGGGAGTTAATGAGCAGTTCTTC
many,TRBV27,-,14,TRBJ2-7,CASSLINSPHEQYF,TGTGCCAGCAGCTTAATTAACAGCCCCCACGAGCAGTACTTC
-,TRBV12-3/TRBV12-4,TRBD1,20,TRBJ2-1,CASTIGPGQGSAGRFNEQFF,TGTGCCAGCACCATAGGACCGGGACAGGGATCCGCGGGACGATTCAATGAGCAGTTCTTC
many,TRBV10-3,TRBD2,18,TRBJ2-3,CAITNNPLAELQADTQYF,TGTGCCATCACTAACAATCCCCTAGCGGAGCTTCAGGCAGATACGCAGTATTTT
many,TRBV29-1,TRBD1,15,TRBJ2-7,CSGGPRDRGVREQYF,TGCAGCGGCGGACCTAGGGACAGGGGTGTCCGGGAGCAGTACTTC
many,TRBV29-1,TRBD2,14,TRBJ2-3,CSVVSGRALDTQYF,TGCAGCGTTGTTAGCGGGAGGGCCCTGGATACGCAGTATTTT
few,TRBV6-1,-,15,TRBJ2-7,CASRKQGWLGNEQYF,TGTGCCAGCAGGAAACAGGGATGGCTAGGCAACGAGCAGTACTTC
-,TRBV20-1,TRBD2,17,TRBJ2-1,CSARTSGRPAANNEQFF,TGCAGTGCTAGGACTAGCGGGAGGCCCGCTGCCAACAATGAGCAGTTCTTC
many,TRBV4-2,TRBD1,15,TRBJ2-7,CASSHPDRVSYEQYF,TGTGCCAGCAGCCACCCGGACAGGGTCTCCTACGAGCAGTACTTC
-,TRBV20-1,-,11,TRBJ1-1,CADGRNTEAFF,TGCGCAGACGGCAGGAACACTGAAGCTTTCTTT
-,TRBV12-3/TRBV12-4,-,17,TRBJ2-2,CASSFLAEIANTGELFF,TGTGCCAGCAGTTTTTTAGCGGAAATCGCGAACACCGGGGAGCTGTTTTTT
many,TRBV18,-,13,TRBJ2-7,CASSPLGRDEQYF,TGTGCCAGCTCACCTTTGGGCAGGGACGAGCAGTACTTC
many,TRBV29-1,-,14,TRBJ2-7,CSVEDQKIPYEQYF,TGCAGCGTTGAAGATCAAAAGATCCCCTACGAGCAGTACTTC
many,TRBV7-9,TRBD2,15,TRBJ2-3,CASSRAGGPSDTQYF,TGTGCCAGCAGCCGAGCGGGAGGGCCTTCTGATACGCAGTATTTT
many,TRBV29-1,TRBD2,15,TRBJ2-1,CSGSFGGGSYNEQFF,TGCAGCGGCTCCTTCGGGGGGGGCTCCTACAATGAGCAGTTCTTC
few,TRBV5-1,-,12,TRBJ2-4,CASSPQGTIQYF,TGCGCCAGCAGCCCTCAGGGTACCATTCAGTACTTC
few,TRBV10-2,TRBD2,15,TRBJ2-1,CASSDASGNYNEQFF,TGCGCCAGCAGTGATGCTAGCGGGAACTACAATGAGCAGTTCTTC
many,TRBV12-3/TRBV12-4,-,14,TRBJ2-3,CASRAWQGSDTQYF,TGTGCCAGCAGAGCCTGGCAGGGCTCAGATACGCAGTATTTT
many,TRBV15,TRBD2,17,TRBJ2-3,CATSRDFSGTFPDTQYF,TGTGCCACCAGCAGAGATTTTAGCGGGACCTTTCCAGATACGCAGTATTTT
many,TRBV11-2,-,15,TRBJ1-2,CASSLGSGTHYGYTF,TGTGCCAGCAGCTTAGGGTCTGGGACCCACTATGGCTACACCTTC
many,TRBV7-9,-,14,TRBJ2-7,CASSLAGKADEQYF,TGTGCCAGCAGCTTAGCGGGCAAAGCTGACGAGCAGTACTTC
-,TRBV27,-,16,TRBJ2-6,CASSSLRGNGANVLTF,TGTGCCAGCAGTTCCCTCAGGGGAAATGGGGCCAACGTCCTGACTTTC
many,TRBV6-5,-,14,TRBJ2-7,CASSYPVRVGEQYF,TGTGCCAGCAGTTACCCAGTCCGGGTCGGGGAGCAGTACTTC
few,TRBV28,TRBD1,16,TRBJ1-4,CASSFYTGDANEKLFF,TGTGCCAGCAGTTTCTATACAGGGGACGCTAATGAAAAACTGTTTTTT
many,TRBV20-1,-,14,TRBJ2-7,CSARDPGQNYEQYF,TGCAGTGCTAGAGATCCGGGACAAAACTACGAGCAGTACTTC
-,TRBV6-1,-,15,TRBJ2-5,CASSPPRALQETQYF,TGTGCCAGCAGCCCGCCCCGGGCCTTGCAAGAGACCCAGTACTTC
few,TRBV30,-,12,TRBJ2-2,CAGRGVHGELFF,TGTGCCGGGAGGGGGGTGCACGGGGAGCTGTTTTTT
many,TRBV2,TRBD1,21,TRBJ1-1,CAIRLMGAGAIQQGVRSEAFF,TGTGCCATACGCCTGATGGGCGCAGGGGCAATACAACAGGGGGTGAGGTCTGAAGCTTTCTTT
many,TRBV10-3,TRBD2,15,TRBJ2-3,CAAATSADSTDTQYF,TGTGCCGCCGCCACTAGCGCTGATAGCACAGATACGCAGTATTTT
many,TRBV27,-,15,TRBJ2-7,CASSLLARNPYEQYF,TGTGCCAGCAGTTTATTGGCACGGAATCCCTACGAGCAGTACTTC